This TCR beta chain was observed in a study of T cells of healthy individuals. TCRdb used MiXCR to reprocess the 5' RACE reads, holding one entry per CDR3 protein. The data contain 60,000 to 70,000 distinct CDR3 sequences, roughly 16% of them seen just once; the ten biggest clones take up around 4.7%. This clonotype turned up a few times. The receptor comes from a human donor in good health.

The CDR3 reads CASSPQGINEKLFF. The CDR3 nucleotides are TGCGCCAGCAGCCCGCAGGGAATTAATGAAAAACTGTTTTTT. The chain couples TRBV5-1 to TRBJ1-4; possibly TRBD1 for D (5 bases). CDR1 and CDR2 from the germline V gene are SGHRS and YFSETQ. The CDR3 sequence is 14 residues long. Trimming removed 4 bases from V and 4 bases from J, with 11 bases in between.